This passage covers 32 T cell receptor beta chains from one sample sequenced in a study of CD8 T cells in ankylosing spondylitis. TCRdb called the 5' RACE reads again in MiXCR, with one record for every CDR3 protein. The table records 250,000 or so distinct CDR3 sequences, approximately 24% of them present only once. Specimen: blood, either unsorted or a sorted T cell fraction (not recorded which). Every receptor here comes from a male donor with ankylosing spondylitis or in good health (not recorded which).

The chain employs TRBV4-1 and TRBJ1-2, with unresolved D. V dropped 1 base and J dropped 8 bases, with 5 bases sitting between them. CDR3 length: 11 residues. From germline, CDR1 is MGHRA and CDR2 YSYEKL. In DNA form, the CDR3 reads TGCGCCAGCAGCCAAGTCGGCGGCTACACCTTC. The encoded protein is CASSQVGGYTF.

This clonotype was seen many times. V gene TRBV20-1 combines with J gene TRBJ1-2; perhaps TRBD1 as D (5 bases). V gave up 6 bases and J gave up 4 bases, with 12 bases separating them. The germline V gene encodes CDR1 DFQATT and CDR2 SNEGSKA (reference sequence). This CDR3 region has 12 residues. The CDR3 loop is CSAPMGVYGYTF. DNA of the CDR3: TGCAGTGCGCCAATGGGGGTCTATGGCTACACCTTC.

This chain uses TRBV20-1 with TRBJ2-4; 10 bases match TRBD1. The germline V gene encodes CDR1 DFQATT and CDR2 SNEGSKA (reference sequence). V gave up 1 base and J gave up 4 bases; unmatched junction bases: 1. This CDR3 has 14 residues. CDR3 nucleotide sequence: TGCAGTGCTAGAGGGACAGGGGGGAAAAACATTCAGTACTTC. It yields the protein CSARGTGGKNIQYF.

This clonotype came up many times. This sequence joins TRBV20-1 and TRBJ1-5; tentative D call: TRBD1 (6 bases). Germline V gene lookup returns CDR1 DFQATT and CDR2 SNEGSKA (reference sequence). The V end was cut by 6 bases, the J end by 3 bases, with 18 bases between. The CDR3 is 15 residues long. DNA of the CDR3: TGCAGTGCCCTCCCCGCAGGGGCTGTCAATCAGCCCCAGCATTTT. Translating it yields CSALPAGAVNQPQHF.

This clonotype came up a few times. This chain links TRBV7-9 with TRBJ1-6, with 9 bases identical to TRBD1. The CDR3 extends over 15 amino acids. Trimming at V came to 7 bases and at J to 10 bases, leaving 11 bases not matched to a gene. Per the germline V gene, CDR1 is SEHNR and CDR2 is FQNEAQ (reference sequence). This CDR3 is CASTQVGTGKSPLHF. The DNA of the CDR3 is TGTGCCAGCACCCAGGTTGGGACAGGGAAGTCACCCCTCCACTTT.

Regarding this clonotype: At one end the junction does not follow the germline gene, possibly because of a read error. The chain employs TRBV5-1 and TRBJ2-7; D is possibly TRBD1 (6 bases). Per germline, CDR1 SGHRS and CDR2 YFSETQ. This CDR3 region has 13 residues. Written as DNA, the CDR3 is TGCGCCAGCAGCTTACAGGGAGCCTACAAGCAGTACTTC. It specifies CASSLQGAYKQYF.

The V call is TRBV15, the J call TRBJ1-5; TRBD1 is a possible D gene (5 bases). Germline V gene sequence: CDR1 LNHNV, CDR2 YYDKDF (reference sequence). This CDR3 has 14 residues. With 3 bases removed from V and 1 base from J, the gap between germline ends came to 7 bases. CDR3 region: CATSRGGSNQPQHF. Written as DNA, the CDR3 is TGTGCCACCAGCAGGGGGGGGAGCAATCAGCCCCAGCATTTT.

This clonotype was observed many times. In DNA, the CDR3 is TGTGCCAGCAGCTTAGGACAGGGTTCGGCCTATGGCTACACCTTC. This translates into CASSLGQGSAYGYTF. The chain is built from TRBV11-2 and TRBJ1-2; 7 bases map to TRBD1. The CDR3 spans 15 residues. V dropped 1 base and J dropped 4; count of bases not matched to a gene: 6. CDR1 and CDR2 (germline): SGHAT, FQNNGV.

In this sample, this clonotype turned up a few times. J is TRBJ2-1 and V is TRBV15; 12 nucleotides align to TRBD1. The V and J ends lost 9 bases and 6 bases, in that order; junction bases with no gene match: 3. This CDR3 has 13 amino acids. Looked up from germline, CDR1 is LNHNV and CDR2 is YYDKDF (reference sequence). As DNA, the CDR3 is TGTGCCACGCGGGACAGGGGGCTCAATGAGCAGTTCTTC. It translates to CATRDRGLNEQFF. Full variable domain (rest looked up from reference TRBV15 and TRBJ2-1): DAMVIQNPRYQVTQFGKPVTLSCSQTLNHNVMYWYQQKSSQAPKLLFHYYDKDFNNEADTPDNFQSRRPNTSFCFLDIRSPGLGDTAMYLCATRDRGLNEQFFGPGTRLTVL.

The chain has TRBV20-1 and TRBJ2-3, with 7 positions matching TRBD2. V was clipped by 5 bases and J by 1 base; unmatched bases: 6. This CDR3 contains 14 residues. Germline-derived CDR1 and CDR2 are DFQATT and SNEGSKA (reference sequence). CDR3 coding DNA: TGCAGTGCTCTAACCCGGGGGGGCACAGATACGCAGTATTTT. This encodes CSALTRGGTDTQYF.

In its sample, this clonotype was seen many times. The rearrangement links TRBV20-1 to TRBJ2-5; TRBD2 might be the D (5 bases). CDR3 size: 15 residues. The V gene lost 4 bases and the J gene lost 4 bases, with 19 bases spanning the gap. The V gene's germline CDR1 is DFQATT and CDR2 SNEGSKA (reference sequence). CDR3 loop: CSAMDWTLTGETQYF. The DNA of the CDR3 is TGCAGTGCTATGGACTGGACGCTGACGGGAGAGACCCAGTACTTC.

This sequence joins TRBV6-2 or TRBV6-3 and TRBJ2-1; D may be TRBD1 or TRBD2 (5 bases each). Trimming removed 6 bases at V and 11 bases at J, with 20 bases between. Germline V gene data show CDR1 as MNHEY and CDR2 as SVGEGT. CDR3 size: 14 residues. CDR3 amino acids: CASRETNRPGQQFF. The CDR3 DNA reads as TGTGCCAGCAGGGAGACTAACAGGCCGGGGCAGCAGTTCTTC.

This clonotype was counted many times. The rearrangement uses TRBV20-1 and TRBJ1-1; possibly TRBD1 for D (5 bases). CDR1 and CDR2 from the germline V gene are DFQATT and SNEGSKA (reference sequence). CDR3 length equals 13 residues. V dropped 3 bases and J dropped 2 bases, with 10 bases sitting between them. For the CDR3, the DNA is TGCAGTGCTAGTCCGGACACCAACACTGAAGCTTTCTTT. The encoded protein is CSASPDTNTEAFF.

V usage is TRBV5-1 and J usage is TRBJ2-2, with D perhaps matching TRBD1 (6 bases). This CDR3 is 14 amino acids long. CDR1 is SGHRS and CDR2 is YFSETQ in the germline V gene. Trimming took 4 bases from V and 5 from J, leaving 12 bases between them. Here the CDR3 reads CASSRDTWTGELFF. The CDR3 DNA reads as TGCGCCAGCAGCCGGGACACCTGGACCGGGGAGCTGTTTTTT.

This clonotype was observed at least ten times. The chain is built from TRBV20-1 and TRBJ1-2; the D is unclear. Germline CDR1 reads DFQATT; CDR2 reads SNEGSKA (reference sequence). V was cut by 5 bases and J by 4 bases, with 8 bases left in between. The CDR3 consists of 11 residues. CDR3 in DNA: TGCAGTGCTGGTGAGAGCTATGGCTACACCTTC. Protein sequence: CSAGESYGYTF.

The sample holds many counts of this clonotype. This rearrangement joins TRBV20-1 to TRBJ2-3; D is tentatively TRBD1 or TRBD2 (5 bases each). CDR3 length: 11 amino acids. V shed 6 bases and J shed 4 bases, with 8 bases lying between them. Germline V gene lookup returns CDR1 DFQATT and CDR2 SNEGSKA (reference sequence). This chain's CDR3 is CSAGDPDTQYF. CDR3 in DNA: TGCAGTGCCGGGGACCCAGATACGCAGTATTTT.

The genes are TRBV12-3 or TRBV12-4 and TRBJ1-2; D may be TRBD1 (6 bases). The CDR3 has 13 amino acids. Deletions cut 2 bases from V and 7 bases from J, with 11 bases between. In nucleotides, the CDR3 is TGTGCCAGCAGTTTACGGGACATTGGTGGCTACACCTTC. This encodes CASSLRDIGGYTF.

This clonotype has ten or more counts. V gene TRBV12-3 or TRBV12-4 combines with J gene TRBJ2-1; 8 positions agree with TRBD1. This CDR3 is 15 amino acids long. Losses at the gene ends were 6 bases for V and 2 bases for J; bases not matched to a gene: 6. Here the CDR3 DNA reads TGTGCCAGCAGCCTAGGACAGGGAACCTACAATGAGCAGTTCTTC. This gives the protein CASSLGQGTYNEQFF.

This clonotype has a handful of counts. The chain has TRBV5-1 and TRBJ2-7, with D uncertain. The germline V and J ends were trimmed by 1 base and 5 bases, with 10 bases remaining between them. The CDR3 totals 13 residues. The germline V gene encodes CDR1 SGHRS and CDR2 YFSETQ. The CDR3 sequence is CASSLFLGDEQYF. CDR3 DNA: TGCGCCAGCAGCTTGTTTTTGGGTGACGAGCAGTACTTC.

The gene calls are TRBV20-1 and TRBJ1-1; unclear D gene. Trimming removed 6 bases from V and 5 bases from J, with 10 bases in between. This CDR3 spans 11 amino acids. The germline CDR1 and CDR2 sequences are DFQATT and SNEGSKA (reference sequence). The CDR3 sequence: CSAAGRTEAFF. The DNA for the CDR3 is TGCAGTGCCGCGGGTAGGACTGAAGCTTTCTTT.

The chain recombines TRBV2 with TRBJ1-2; TRBD1 aligns across 8 bases. CDR1 and CDR2 (germline): SNHLY, FYNNEI. The V segment lost 6 bases and the J segment 4 bases; nucleotides outside the gene matches: 4. The CDR3 has 13 residues. The CDR3 DNA reads TGTGCCAGCAGCGGGACAGGAACCTATGGCTACACCTTC. Residues: CASSGTGTYGYTF. Full variable domain (remainder filled in from reference TRBV2 and TRBJ1-2): EPEVTQTPSHQVTQMGQEVILRCVPISNHLYFYWYRQILGQKVEFLVSFYNNEISEKSEIFDDQFSVERPDGSNFTLKIRSTKLEDSAMYFCASSGTGTYGYTFGSGTRLTVV.

The chain uses TRBV20-1 and TRBJ2-1; 10 bases fit TRBD2. Trimming took 6 bases from V and 2 from J; bases not matched to a gene: 7. CDR1 and CDR2 (germline): DFQATT, SNEGSKA (reference sequence). This CDR3 spans 15 amino acids. CDR3 sequence (DNA): TGCAGTGCACGACCTAGCGGGGGAACCTACAATGAGCAGTTCTTC. Translating gives CSARPSGGTYNEQFF.

This clonotype came up once. The chain uses TRBV2 and TRBJ2-5, with D uncertain. This CDR3 region has 13 residues. Germline V gene sequence: CDR1 SNHLY, CDR2 FYNNEI. Trimming cost V 5 bases and J 5 bases, with 12 bases left between them. The CDR3 loop reads CASSSGQSETQYF. The CDR3 DNA sequence: TGTGCCAGCAGTTCCGGCCAGTCGGAGACCCAGTACTTC.

This clonotype was seen just once. The J gene is TRBJ2-3, the V gene TRBV5-1; 8 bases line up with TRBD2. Germline values: CDR1 SGHRS, CDR2 YFSETQ. The CDR3 spans 16 residues. Trimming at V came to 1 base and at J to 6 bases, leaving 10 bases not matched to a gene. CDR3 residues: CASSLTSGFLGDTQYF. The DNA for the CDR3 is TGCGCCAGCAGCTTGACTAGCGGTTTCCTCGGGGATACGCAGTATTTT.

CDR3 nucleotide sequence: TGCAGTGCTCCGGTCGGACGGTCCCAGGAGCAGTACTTC. Protein product: CSAPVGRSQEQYF. This chain links TRBV20-1 with TRBJ2-7; D is ambiguous. The V gene lost 5 bases and the J gene lost 7 bases, with 18 bases spanning the gap. This CDR3 has 13 residues. Per germline, CDR1 DFQATT and CDR2 SNEGSKA (reference sequence).

This clonotype was observed once. The rearrangement joins TRBV6-2 or TRBV6-3 to TRBJ1-1; D unclear. From germline, CDR1 is MNHEY and CDR2 SVGEGT. Trimming removed 4 bases from V and 3 bases from J, with 15 bases in between. This CDR3 has 15 amino acids. CDR3 DNA sequence: TGTGCCAGCAGTTTAAACCCTGGGATCTACACTGAAGCTTTCTTT. It yields the protein CASSLNPGIYTEAFF.

This clonotype was seen just once. A read error may be the cause here, since a much bigger clone is one base away. The rearrangement joins TRBV3-1 to TRBJ2-7, with TRBD2 as a possible D gene (6 bases). CDR1 and CDR2 (germline): LGHDT, YNNKEL (reference sequence). There are 15 residues in the CDR3. The CDR3 DNA follows: TGTGCAAGCGGGCCAGCGGGTACCTTTTCCTACGAGCAGTACTTC. Encoded protein: CASGPAGTFSYEQYF.

CDR3 amino acids: CASSLWDRNHEQFF. The CDR3 DNA is TGTGCCAGCAGTTTATGGGACAGGAACCATGAGCAGTTCTTC. This chain connects TRBV12-3 or TRBV12-4 to TRBJ2-1, with TRBD1 matching 8 bases. V lost 2 bases, J lost 8 bases, and 5 bases stayed unmatched. The CDR3 runs 14 residues.

This clonotype was counted between two and nine times. This rearrangement joins TRBV5-1 to TRBJ2-1; unclear D gene. Trimming took 1 base from V and 2 from J, leaving 10 bases between them. Germline V gene data show CDR1 as SGHRS and CDR2 as YFSETQ. CDR3 length equals 15 residues. Here the CDR3 DNA reads TGCGCCAGCAGCTTGCCCCTTCCAACCTACAATGAGCAGTTCTTC. It codes for CASSLPLPTYNEQFF.

This clonotype has just a few counts. V gene TRBV20-1 combines with J gene TRBJ1-6; possible D gene TRBD1, 6 bases. The germline V gene has CDR1 DFQATT and CDR2 SNEGSKA (reference sequence). This CDR3 is built from 12 residues. Between the trimmed V and J ends, which lost 3 bases and 9 bases, there was a span of 9 bases. In DNA, the CDR3 is TGCAGTGCTAGGACAGGTCTTTCACCCCTCCACTTT. This translates into CSARTGLSPLHF.

This clonotype was counted a few times. The CDR3 DNA reads as TGCAGTGCTAGCGGGGGGCACTCCTACGAGCAGTACTTC. Translated, it gives CSASGGHSYEQYF. This chain links TRBV20-1 with TRBJ2-7; TRBD2 is a possible D gene (7 bases). V lost 3 bases and J lost 0, with 9 bases in between. Germline values: CDR1 DFQATT, CDR2 SNEGSKA (reference sequence). The CDR3 has 13 amino acids.

The chain recombines TRBV11-3 with TRBJ2-3, with 8 bases fitting TRBD2. Germline loops: CDR1 SGHNT, CDR2 YENEEA. The CDR3 is made up of 17 amino acids. V shed 1 base, J shed 0 bases, and the junction held 6 bases outside the gene matches. CDR3 DNA: TGTGCCAGCAGCTTAGGCCGGGGGGGCCTGAGCACAGATACGCAGTATTTT. Its translation is CASSLGRGGLSTDTQYF.